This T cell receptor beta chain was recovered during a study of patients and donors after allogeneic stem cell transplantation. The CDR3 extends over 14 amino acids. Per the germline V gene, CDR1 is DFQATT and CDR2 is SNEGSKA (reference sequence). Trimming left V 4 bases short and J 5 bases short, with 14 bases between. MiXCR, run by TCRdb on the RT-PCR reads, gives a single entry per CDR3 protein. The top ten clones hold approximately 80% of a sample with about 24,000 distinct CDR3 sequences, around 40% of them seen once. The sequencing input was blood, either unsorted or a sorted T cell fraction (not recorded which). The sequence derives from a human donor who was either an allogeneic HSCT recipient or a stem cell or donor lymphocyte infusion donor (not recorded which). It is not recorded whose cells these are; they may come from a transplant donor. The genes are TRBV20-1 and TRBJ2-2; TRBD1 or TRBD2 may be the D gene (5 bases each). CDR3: CSAKPGRLTGELFF. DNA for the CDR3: TGCAGTGCTAAACCGGGACGGTTAACCGGGGAGCTGTTTTTT.